This entry features one T cell receptor (beta chain) sequence. The data stem from a study of spatial heterogeneity in lung cancer. V lost 5 bases and J lost 0, with 10 bases in between. Germline CDR1 SSHAT, CDR2 FNYEAQ (reference sequence). The length of the CDR3 is 14 residues. TCRdb re-derived calls from the 5' RACE reads in MiXCR, one entry per CDR3 protein. Among 8,000 or so distinct CDR3 sequences listed, around a sixth were seen once. Time point in this sample: sample taken at primary tumor resection. This receptor was obtained from a male donor with early-stage non-small cell lung cancer. The chain combines TRBV7-7 with TRBJ2-5; no clear D gene. Sequencing was performed on normal lung tissue next to the tumor, taken at surgery. The CDR3 reads CASSPHSYQETQYF. The CDR3 region has the DNA TGTGCCAGCAGCCCACACAGTTACCAAGAGACCCAGTACTTC.